This TCR beta chain came from a study of blood T cell repertoires in COVID-19. Study background: Whether acute or convalescent, the COVID-19 samples came from the United States, Italy and Spain. The analysed material was cDNA or gDNA that came from T cells, B-cell-depleted T cells, or PBMCs.

Per the study methods: Amplification with reference gene primers provided the estimates of nucleated cell counts. The method was immunoSEQ multiplex PCR; TCRdb's version includes in-frame clones alone and lacks a portion of them. V and J calls and clone size are copied from that table; D and trimming were computed from the DNA. This sample has 150,000 or so clones, with around 91% found just once. Seattle's cohort entered during active infection and was followed longitudinally. In germline, CDR1 is SGHDT, CDR2 YYEEEE. V lost 0 bases and J lost 1, with 11 bases in between. The CDR3 consists of 15 residues.

The sequenced sample was peripheral blood. The chain combines TRBV5-6 with TRBJ2-7; D might be TRBD2 (6 bases). This TCR was sampled from a man younger than 35 with COVID-19, enrolled during active disease. Written as DNA, the CDR3 is TGTGCCAGCAGCTTGGGGGGGACTCTATCCTACGAGCAGTACTTC. It encodes CASSLGGTLSYEQYF.